The present T cell receptor (beta chain) was sequenced within a study of Ad26.COV2.S vaccination and SARS-CoV-2 variants. Study-wide context: Donor participated within the Ad26.COV2.S arm of the COV1001 trial. Points from the study as a whole: In vaccinated individuals, spike-specific CD8+ and CD4+ T cell responses reportedly displayed substantial breadth.

TCRdb's table, derived via immunoSEQ multiplex PCR, lists solely in-frame clones and lacks some. The repertoire holds about 350,000 clones, with 65% to 90% as singletons. A note on this clone: The target antigen is unknown.

CDR3 length equals 15 residues. Germline V lookup: CDR1 SGHRS, CDR2 YFSETQ. Trimming took 0 bases from V and 5 from J; bases not matched to a gene: 3. Treatment of the sample: about 20 received Ad26.COV2.S at low or high dose, single or two shots; 5 received placebo; per-sample allocation not given. Day 63 following the first vaccine or placebo injection was when the samples were taken. The receptor was isolated from a person aged 18-60 years who received the Ad26.COV2.S COVID-19 vaccine or a placebo. The material was peripheral blood, obtained in a trial of Ad26.COV2.S vaccine versus placebo. This rearrangement joins TRBV5-1 to TRBJ2-5; the match to TRBD2 covers 11 bases. This chain's CDR3 is CASSLAASGGETQYF. The CDR3 nucleotides are TGCGCCAGCAGCTTGGCAGCTAGCGGGGGGGAGACCCAGTACTTC.